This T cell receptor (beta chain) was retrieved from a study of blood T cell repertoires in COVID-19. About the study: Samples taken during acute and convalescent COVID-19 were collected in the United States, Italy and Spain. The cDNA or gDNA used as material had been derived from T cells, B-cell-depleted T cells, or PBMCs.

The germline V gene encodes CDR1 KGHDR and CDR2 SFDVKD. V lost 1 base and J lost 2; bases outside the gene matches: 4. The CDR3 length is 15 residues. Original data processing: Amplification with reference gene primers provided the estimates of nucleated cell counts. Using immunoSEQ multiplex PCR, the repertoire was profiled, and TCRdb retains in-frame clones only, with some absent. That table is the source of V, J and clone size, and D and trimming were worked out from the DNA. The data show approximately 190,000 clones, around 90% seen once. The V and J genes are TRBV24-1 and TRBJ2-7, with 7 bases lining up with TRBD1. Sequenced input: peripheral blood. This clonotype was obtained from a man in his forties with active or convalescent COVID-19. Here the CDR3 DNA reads TGTGCCACCAGTGATTTTTACCAGGGGGCCTACGAGCAGTACTTC. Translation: CATSDFYQGAYEQYF.